The 12 T cell receptor beta chains reported below all come from one sample, sequenced in a study of metastatic and nonmetastatic thyroid tumors. TCRdb re-analyzed the PCR reads using MiXCR. This sample has approximately 16,000 clones, with about 25% found just once. No patient had received any treatment before thyroid surgery. Sequencing input: blood. Source of these receptors: a male donor with papillary thyroid cancer or a benign thyroid nodule (not recorded which). Some clones in this sample may be carry-over from other donors' samples.

In its sample, this clone was seen many times. This rearrangement joins TRBV11-3 to TRBJ2-5; a possible D gene is TRBD1 (6 bases). The CDR3 runs to 14 residues. V was pared by 10 bases and J by 1 base, with 16 bases between. Germline V gives CDR1 SGHNT, CDR2 YENEEA. CDR3: CATSWGQRQETQYF. The CDR3 nucleotides read TGTGCCACCTCCTGGGGGCAGCGCCAAGAGACCCAGTACTTC.

This clone was counted at least ten times. The V gene is TRBV27, the J gene TRBJ2-7, with a weak D call TRBD1 (6 bases). Germline-derived CDR1 and CDR2 are MNHEY and SMNVEV (reference sequence). There are 14 residues in the CDR3. V dropped 0 bases and J dropped 3 bases, with 9 bases sitting between them. The CDR3 protein is CASSLSTQGYEQYF. The CDR3, as DNA: TGTGCCAGCAGTTTATCGACACAGGGCTACGAGCAGTACTTC.

This clone was counted many times. This chain connects TRBV7-2 to TRBJ2-5; no clear D. Per the germline V gene, CDR1 is SGHTA and CDR2 is FQGNSA. The CDR3 runs 14 residues. The V and J ends lost 6 bases and 7 bases respectively, with 18 bases between them. CDR3 DNA sequence: TGTGCCAGCAGGTTTCCGGGCGAAACCCTGACCCAGTACTTC. It specifies CASRFPGETLTQYF.

The genes are TRBV3-1 and TRBJ2-7; D might be TRBD1 (6 bases). Germline assignment: CDR1 LGHDT and CDR2 YNNKEL (reference sequence). The CDR3 is made up of 13 amino acids. V gave up 4 bases and J gave up 3 bases, with 10 bases separating them. The CDR3 nucleotides read TGTGCCAGCAGCCTACGGGACATCTACGAGCAGTACTTC. Translation: CASSLRDIYEQYF.

This clone showed up many times. The chain couples TRBV7-8 to TRBJ2-7, with TRBD2 matching over 9 bases. The CDR3 contains 14 residues. Trimming at V came to 1 base and at J to 6 bases, leaving 4 bases not matched to a gene. Germline CDR1 SGHVS, CDR2 FQNEAQ. CDR3 amino acids: CASSLVAGAGEQYF. The CDR3 nucleotides are TGTGCCAGCAGCTTAGTAGCGGGAGCTGGCGAGCAGTACTTC.

This clone was recorded at least ten times. The V gene is TRBV7-8, the J gene TRBJ2-1, with 9 bases aligning to TRBD2. Germline CDR1 reads SGHVS; CDR2 reads FQNEAQ. The length of the CDR3 is 19 residues. Trimming cost V 4 bases and J 1 base; bases outside gene matches: 14. CDR3 nucleotide sequence: TGTGCCAGCAGCTGGGTTCTATATAGCGGGAGTTCTTCCTACAATGAGCAGTTCTTC. Translated, it gives CASSWVLYSGSSSYNEQFF.

This clone was recorded a few times. V and J are TRBV2 and TRBJ1-4; possibly TRBD1 for D (5 bases). V lost 3 bases to trimming and J lost 8 bases, with 16 bases between them. The CDR3 has 15 amino acids. CDR1 and CDR2 from the germline V gene are SNHLY and FYNNEI. The CDR3 loop is CASSEFGARVEKLFF. The DNA of the CDR3 is TGTGCCAGCAGTGAGTTCGGGGCCCGGGTCGAAAAACTGTTTTTT.

By its share, this clone is medium-sized. The CDR3 here is CASTKKGGQGSLGGYTF. The CDR3 DNA reads as TGTGCCAGCACCAAAAAGGGGGGACAGGGGTCACTCGGTGGCTACACCTTC. The chain links TRBV6-1 to TRBJ1-2; TRBD1 aligns across 10 bases. CDR1 is MNHNS and CDR2 is SASEGT in the germline V gene. Germline trimming cut 7 bases from V and 7 bases from J; bases unmatched to any gene: 18. The CDR3 covers 17 residues.

This clone occurred many times. This chain uses TRBV10-2 with TRBJ2-7; D may be TRBD1 (6 bases). The CDR3 consists of 11 residues. Per germline, CDR1 WSHSY and CDR2 SAAADI. Trimming took 9 bases from V and 3 from J, leaving 9 bases between them. Here the CDR3 reads CASLQGYEQYF. CDR3 in DNA: TGCGCCAGTCTACAGGGCTACGAGCAGTACTTC.

The chain employs TRBV2 and TRBJ2-3, with D possibly being TRBD2 (5 bases). The germline V gene has CDR1 SNHLY and CDR2 FYNNEI. CDR3 length: 12 residues. V lost 8 bases and J lost 3, with 9 bases in between. The CDR3 DNA follows: TGTGCCAGCTACAAGCGGACAGATACGCAGTATTTT. Its translation: CASYKRTDTQYF.

This clone was observed a handful of times. The chain uses TRBV27 and TRBJ2-6; 7 bases agree with TRBD1. Germline V lookup: CDR1 MNHEY, CDR2 SMNVEV (reference sequence). V shed 7 bases and J 6 bases; nucleotides not matched to a gene: 12. There are 16 residues in the CDR3. For the CDR3, the DNA is TGTGCCAGCACCTCGAACAGGGGCGGAAAGGCCAACGTCCTGACTTTC. Translated, it gives CASTSNRGGKANVLTF.

This clone occurred a few times. The chain has TRBV27 and TRBJ2-2, with 8 bases aligning to TRBD2. V lost 1 base, J lost 4 bases, and 8 bases stayed unmatched. The CDR3 is 17 amino acids. Germline V gene sequence: CDR1 MNHEY, CDR2 SMNVEV (reference sequence). CDR3 sequence: CASSLLSLAASTGELFF. The CDR3 DNA is TGTGCCAGCAGTTTATTGTCACTAGCGGCGAGCACCGGGGAGCTGTTTTTT.